This T cell receptor (beta chain) was obtained from a study of PD-L1 blockade in urothelial cancer. Study summary: Each patient had 0 to 3 earlier chemotherapy regimens. At 3 weeks (second dose) and 6 weeks after starting treatment, blood was analyzed. Findings and limits, study-wide: Larger 3-week expansion of tumor-associated blood clones was seen in durable-benefit patients.

Concerning this clone: Its antigen is not known.

The CDR3 consists of 16 residues. V lost 3 bases and J lost 5; bases outside the gene matches: 13. Germline-derived CDR1 and CDR2 are SGHKS and YYEKEE (reference sequence). Clones were sequenced by immunoSEQ multiplex PCR, and TCRdb holds only the in-frame ones, with some missing. Altogether roughly 46,000 clones are present, 70% to 90% being singletons, with the ten largest covering about 2%. Time point given: peripheral blood 6 weeks after treatment start. Patients yielded 1 to 8 samples each, pretreatment and on-treatment. The source material was PBMCs, sampled around atezolizumab (anti-PD-L1) treatment. This chain uses TRBV5-5 with TRBJ2-5; 7 nucleotides line up with TRBD1. The clonotype comes from a man aged 50 or older with urothelial cancer. Here the CDR3 reads CASSSRDSQRTETQYF. DNA of the CDR3: TGTGCCAGCAGCTCCCGGGACAGCCAGCGTACTGAGACCCAGTACTTC.